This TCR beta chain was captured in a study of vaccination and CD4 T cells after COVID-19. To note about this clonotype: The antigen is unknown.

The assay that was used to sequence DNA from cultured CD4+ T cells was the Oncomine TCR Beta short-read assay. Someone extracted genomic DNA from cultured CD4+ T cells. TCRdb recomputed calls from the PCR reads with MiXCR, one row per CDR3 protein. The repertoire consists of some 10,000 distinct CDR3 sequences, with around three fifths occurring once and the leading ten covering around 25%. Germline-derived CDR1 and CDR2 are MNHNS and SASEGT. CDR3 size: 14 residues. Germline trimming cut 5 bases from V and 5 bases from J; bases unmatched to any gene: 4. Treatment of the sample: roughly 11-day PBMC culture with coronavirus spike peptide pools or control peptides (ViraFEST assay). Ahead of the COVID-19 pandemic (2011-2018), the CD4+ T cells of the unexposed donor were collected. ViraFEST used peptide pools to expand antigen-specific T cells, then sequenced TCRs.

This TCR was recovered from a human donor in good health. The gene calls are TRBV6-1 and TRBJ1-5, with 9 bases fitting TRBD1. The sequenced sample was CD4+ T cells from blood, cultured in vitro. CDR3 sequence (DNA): TGTGCCAGCAGTAGCGACAGGGGGTATCAGCCCCAGCATTTT. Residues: CASSSDRGYQPQHF.